This T cell receptor beta chain originates from a study of cytomegalovirus exposure and HLA in healthy donors. V was pared by 1 base and J by 4 bases, with 13 bases between. CDR1 is LNHDA, CDR2 SQIVND, per germline (reference sequence). The CDR3 sequence is 16 residues long. PCR involved 60 Vbeta and 13 Jbeta primers. Here immunoSEQ multiplex PCR was the method, and the copy in TCRdb shows in-frame clones only, minus some. This table holds fewer than 180,000 clones, 60% to 70% found once. Input material: PBMCs. The TCR comes from a woman aged 55-69 years in good health and CMV-seropositive. This chain connects TRBV19 to TRBJ2-2; D perhaps matches TRBD1 (7 bases). The CDR3 sequence is CASSIGRGRATGELFF. DNA for the CDR3: TGTGCCAGTAGTATAGGGAGGGGGCGCGCCACCGGGGAGCTGTTTTTT. The full variable domain, its missing parts supplied by reference TRBV19 and TRBJ2-2, is DGGITQSPKYLFRKEGQNVTLSCEQNLNHDAMYWYRQDPGQGLRLIYYSQIVNDFQKGDIAEGYSVSREKKESFPLTVTSAQKNPTAFYLCASSIGRGRATGELFFGEGSRLTVL.